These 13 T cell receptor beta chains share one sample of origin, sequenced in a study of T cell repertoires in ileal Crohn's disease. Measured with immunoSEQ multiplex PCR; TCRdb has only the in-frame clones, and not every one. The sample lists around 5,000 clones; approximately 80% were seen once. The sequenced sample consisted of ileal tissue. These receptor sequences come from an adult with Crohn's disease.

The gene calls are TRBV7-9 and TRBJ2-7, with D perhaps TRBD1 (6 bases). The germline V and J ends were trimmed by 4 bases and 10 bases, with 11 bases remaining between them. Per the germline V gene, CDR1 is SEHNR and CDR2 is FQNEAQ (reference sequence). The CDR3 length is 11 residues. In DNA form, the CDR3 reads TGTGCCAGCAGCTATCGACAGGTCCAGTACTTC. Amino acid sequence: CASSYRQVQYF. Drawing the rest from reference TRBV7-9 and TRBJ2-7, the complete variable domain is DTGVSQNPRHKITKRGQNVTFRCDPISEHNRLYWYRQTLGQGPEFLTYFQNEAQLEKSRLLSDRFSAERPKGSFSTLEIQRTEQGDSAMYLCASSYRQVQYFGPGTRLTVT.

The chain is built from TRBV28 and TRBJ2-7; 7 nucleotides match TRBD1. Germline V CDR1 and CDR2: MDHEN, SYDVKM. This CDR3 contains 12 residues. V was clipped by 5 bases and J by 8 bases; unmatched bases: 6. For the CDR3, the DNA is TGTGCCAGCAGTCTAAGACAGGGAAAGCAGTACTTC. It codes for CASSLRQGKQYF.

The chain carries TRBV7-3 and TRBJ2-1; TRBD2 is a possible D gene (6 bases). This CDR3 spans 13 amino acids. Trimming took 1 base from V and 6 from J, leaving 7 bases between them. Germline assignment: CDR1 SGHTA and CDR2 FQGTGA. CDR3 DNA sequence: TGTGCCAGCAGCTTAAGTAGCGGCAATGAGCAGTTCTTC. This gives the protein CASSLSSGNEQFF.

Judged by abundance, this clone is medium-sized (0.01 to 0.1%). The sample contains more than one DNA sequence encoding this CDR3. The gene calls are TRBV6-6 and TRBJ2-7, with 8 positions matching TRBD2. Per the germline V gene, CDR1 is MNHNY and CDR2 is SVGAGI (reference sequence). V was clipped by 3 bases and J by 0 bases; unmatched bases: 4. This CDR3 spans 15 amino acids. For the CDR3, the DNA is TGTGCCAGCAGTTATCTAGCGGGTAGCTCCTACGAGCAGTACTTC. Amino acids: CASSYLAGSSYEQYF.

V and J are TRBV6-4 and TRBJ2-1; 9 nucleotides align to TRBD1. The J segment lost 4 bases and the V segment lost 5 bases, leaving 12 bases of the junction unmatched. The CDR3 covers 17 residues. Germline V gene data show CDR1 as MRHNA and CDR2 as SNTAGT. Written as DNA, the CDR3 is TGTGCCAGCAGTATCGCCGGGACAGGGACGGGGTACAATGAGCAGTTCTTC. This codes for CASSIAGTGTGYNEQFF.

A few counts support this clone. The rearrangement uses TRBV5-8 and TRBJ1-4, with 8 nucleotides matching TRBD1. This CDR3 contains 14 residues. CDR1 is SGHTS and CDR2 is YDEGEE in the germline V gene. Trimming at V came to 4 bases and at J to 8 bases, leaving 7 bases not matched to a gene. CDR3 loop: CASSLGQGGEKLFF. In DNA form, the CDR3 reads TGTGCCAGCAGCCTTGGACAGGGCGGAGAAAAACTGTTTTTT.

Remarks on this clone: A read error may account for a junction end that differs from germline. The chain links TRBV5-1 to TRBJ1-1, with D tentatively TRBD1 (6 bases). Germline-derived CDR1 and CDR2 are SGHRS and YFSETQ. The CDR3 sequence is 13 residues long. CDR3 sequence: CAGSRQPGQEAFF. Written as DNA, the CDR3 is TGCGCCGGCAGCCGCCAACCGGGACAAGAAGCTTTCTTT.

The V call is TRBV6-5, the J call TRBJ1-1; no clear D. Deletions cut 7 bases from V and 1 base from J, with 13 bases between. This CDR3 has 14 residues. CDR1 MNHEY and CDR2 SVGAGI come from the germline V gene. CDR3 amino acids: CASNPGRENTEAFF. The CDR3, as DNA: TGTGCCAGCAACCCCGGACGGGAGAACACTGAAGCTTTCTTT.

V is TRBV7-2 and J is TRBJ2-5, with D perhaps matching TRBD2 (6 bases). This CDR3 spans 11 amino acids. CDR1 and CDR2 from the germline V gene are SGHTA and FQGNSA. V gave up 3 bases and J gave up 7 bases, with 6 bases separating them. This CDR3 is CASSLRGTQYF. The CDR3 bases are TGTGCCAGCAGCTTGCGGGGGACCCAGTACTTC.

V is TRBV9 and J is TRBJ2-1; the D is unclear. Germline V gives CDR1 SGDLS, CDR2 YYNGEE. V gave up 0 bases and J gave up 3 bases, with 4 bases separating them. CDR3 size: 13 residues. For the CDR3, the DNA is TGTGCCAGCAGCGTAGCGGTCTACAATGAGCAGTTCTTC. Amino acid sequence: CASSVAVYNEQFF.

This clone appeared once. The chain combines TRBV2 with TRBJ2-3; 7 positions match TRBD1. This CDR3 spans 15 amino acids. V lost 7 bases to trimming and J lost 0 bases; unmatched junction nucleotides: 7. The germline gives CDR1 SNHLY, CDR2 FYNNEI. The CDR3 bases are TGTGCCAGCACCTACAGGGGTCTAAGCACAGATACGCAGTATTTT. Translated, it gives CASTYRGLSTDTQYF.

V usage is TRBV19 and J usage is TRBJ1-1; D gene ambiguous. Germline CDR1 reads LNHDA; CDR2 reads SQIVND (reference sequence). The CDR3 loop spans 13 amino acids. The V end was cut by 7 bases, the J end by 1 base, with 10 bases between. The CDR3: CASIREGNTEAFF. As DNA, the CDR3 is TGTGCCAGTATTAGGGAGGGGAACACTGAAGCTTTCTTT.

CDR3 protein: CASMRGQGPFNSPLHF. The CDR3 region has the DNA TGTGCCAGCATGAGAGGACAGGGACCTTTTAATTCACCCCTCCACTTT. This chain uses TRBV28 with TRBJ1-6; 8 bases line up with TRBD1. J was trimmed by 6 bases and V by 7 bases; bases with no gene match: 11. The CDR3 runs 16 residues. Germline V gene lookup returns CDR1 MDHEN and CDR2 SYDVKM.